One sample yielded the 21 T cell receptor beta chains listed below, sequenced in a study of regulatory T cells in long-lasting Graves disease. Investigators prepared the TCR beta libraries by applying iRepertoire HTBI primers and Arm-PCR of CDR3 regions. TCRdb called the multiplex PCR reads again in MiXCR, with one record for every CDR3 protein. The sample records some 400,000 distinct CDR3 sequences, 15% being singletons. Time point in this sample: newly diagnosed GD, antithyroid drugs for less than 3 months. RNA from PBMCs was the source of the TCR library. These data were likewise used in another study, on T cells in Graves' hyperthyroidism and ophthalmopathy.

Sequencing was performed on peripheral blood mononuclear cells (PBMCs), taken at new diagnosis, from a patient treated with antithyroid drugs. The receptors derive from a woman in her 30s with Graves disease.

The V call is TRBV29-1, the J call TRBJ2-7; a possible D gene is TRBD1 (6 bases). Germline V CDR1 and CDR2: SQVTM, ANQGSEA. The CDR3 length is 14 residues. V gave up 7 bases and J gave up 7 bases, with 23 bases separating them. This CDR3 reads CSATPLAPRGEQYF. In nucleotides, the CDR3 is TGCAGCGCTACCCCCCTAGCTCCCAGGGGAGAGCAGTACTTC.

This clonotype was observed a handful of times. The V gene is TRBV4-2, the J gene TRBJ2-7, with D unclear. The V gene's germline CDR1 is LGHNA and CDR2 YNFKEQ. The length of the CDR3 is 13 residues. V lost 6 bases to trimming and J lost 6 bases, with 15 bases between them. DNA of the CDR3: TGTGCCAGCAGACACGCCCCTAGTACCGAGCAGTACTTC. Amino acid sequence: CASRHAPSTEQYF.

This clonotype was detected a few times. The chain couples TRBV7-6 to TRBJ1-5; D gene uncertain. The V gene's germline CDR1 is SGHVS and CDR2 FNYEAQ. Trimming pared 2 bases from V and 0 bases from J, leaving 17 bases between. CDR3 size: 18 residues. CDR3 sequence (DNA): TGTGCCAGCAGCTTAATGTTCCCTTCCCCCTTTAGCAATCAGCCCCAGCATTTT. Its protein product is CASSLMFPSPFSNQPQHF.

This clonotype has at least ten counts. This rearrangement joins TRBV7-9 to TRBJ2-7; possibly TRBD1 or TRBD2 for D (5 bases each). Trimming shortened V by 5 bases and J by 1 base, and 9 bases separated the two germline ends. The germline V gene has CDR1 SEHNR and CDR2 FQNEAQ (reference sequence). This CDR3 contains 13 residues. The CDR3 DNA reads TGTGCCAGCAGCCGAGGGGTTTCCTACGAGCAGTACTTC. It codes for CASSRGVSYEQYF.

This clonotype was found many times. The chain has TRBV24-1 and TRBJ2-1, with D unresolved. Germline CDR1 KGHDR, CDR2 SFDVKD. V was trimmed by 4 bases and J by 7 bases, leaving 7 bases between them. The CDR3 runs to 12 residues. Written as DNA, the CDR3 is TGTGCCACCAGTGAGGCTGCAAATGAGCAGTTCTTC. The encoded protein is CATSEAANEQFF.

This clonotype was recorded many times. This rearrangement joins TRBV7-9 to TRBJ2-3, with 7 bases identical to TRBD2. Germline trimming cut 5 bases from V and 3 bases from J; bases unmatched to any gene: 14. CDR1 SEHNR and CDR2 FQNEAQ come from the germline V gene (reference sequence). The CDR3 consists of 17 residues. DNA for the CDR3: TGTGCCAGCAGCCCTAGGGCGGGAGAGGTGAGGACAGATACGCAGTATTTT. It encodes CASSPRAGEVRTDTQYF.

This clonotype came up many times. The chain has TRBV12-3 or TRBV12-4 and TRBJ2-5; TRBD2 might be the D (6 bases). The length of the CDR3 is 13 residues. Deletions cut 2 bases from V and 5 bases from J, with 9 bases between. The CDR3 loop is CASSLSGVETQYF. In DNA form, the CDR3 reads TGTGCCAGCAGTTTATCGGGGGTTGAGACCCAGTACTTC.

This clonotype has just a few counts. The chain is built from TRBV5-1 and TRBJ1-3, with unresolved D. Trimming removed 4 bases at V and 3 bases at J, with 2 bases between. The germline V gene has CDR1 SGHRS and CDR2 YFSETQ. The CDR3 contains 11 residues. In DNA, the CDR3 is TGCGCCAGCAGCAATGGAAACACCATATATTTT. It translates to CASSNGNTIYF.

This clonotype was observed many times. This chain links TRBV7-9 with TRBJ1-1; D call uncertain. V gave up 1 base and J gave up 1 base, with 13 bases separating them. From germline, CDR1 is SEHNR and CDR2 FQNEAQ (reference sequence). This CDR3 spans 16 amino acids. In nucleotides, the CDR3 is TGTGCCAGCAGCTTAGGACCGGGAGCTAAGAACACTGAAGCTTTCTTT. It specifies CASSLGPGAKNTEAFF.

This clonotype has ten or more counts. The CDR3 DNA reads as TGCAGTGCTAGCCGGGTAGGGATAGCAGTTAATGAGCAGTTCTTC. Translation: CSASRVGIAVNEQFF. V and J are TRBV20-1 and TRBJ2-1, with no clear D. The germline gives CDR1 DFQATT, CDR2 SNEGSKA (reference sequence). The CDR3 has 15 amino acids. Trimming took off 3 bases at V and 7 bases at J, with 19 bases between the two ends.

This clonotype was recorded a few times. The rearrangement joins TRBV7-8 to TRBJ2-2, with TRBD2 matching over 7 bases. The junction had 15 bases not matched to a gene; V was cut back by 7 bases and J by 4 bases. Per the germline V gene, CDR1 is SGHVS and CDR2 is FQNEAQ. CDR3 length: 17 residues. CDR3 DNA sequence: TGTGCCAGCACATCCCTGAGGCGGGAGAGTGGCACCGGGGAGCTGTTTTTT. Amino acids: CASTSLRRESGTGELFF.

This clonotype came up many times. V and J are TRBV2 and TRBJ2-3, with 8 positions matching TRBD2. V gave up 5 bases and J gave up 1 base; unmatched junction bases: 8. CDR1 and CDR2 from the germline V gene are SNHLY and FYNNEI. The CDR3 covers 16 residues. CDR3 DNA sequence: TGTGCCAGCAGTCGTCTCGCGGGAGGACGCACAGATACGCAGTATTTT. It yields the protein CASSRLAGGRTDTQYF.

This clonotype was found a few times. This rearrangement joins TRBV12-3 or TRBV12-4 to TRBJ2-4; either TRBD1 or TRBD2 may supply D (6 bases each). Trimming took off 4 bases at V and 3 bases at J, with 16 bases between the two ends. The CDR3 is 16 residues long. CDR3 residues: CASSYRGEEGKNIQYF. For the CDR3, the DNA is TGTGCCAGCAGTTATAGGGGGGAGGAGGGCAAAAACATTCAGTACTTC.

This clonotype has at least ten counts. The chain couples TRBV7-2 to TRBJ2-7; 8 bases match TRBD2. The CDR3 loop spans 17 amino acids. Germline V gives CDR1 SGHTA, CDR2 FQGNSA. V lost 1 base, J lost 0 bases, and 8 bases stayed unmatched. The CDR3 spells CASSLEAGVGTSYEQYF. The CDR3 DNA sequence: TGTGCCAGCAGCTTAGAAGCGGGAGTGGGGACCTCCTACGAGCAGTACTTC.

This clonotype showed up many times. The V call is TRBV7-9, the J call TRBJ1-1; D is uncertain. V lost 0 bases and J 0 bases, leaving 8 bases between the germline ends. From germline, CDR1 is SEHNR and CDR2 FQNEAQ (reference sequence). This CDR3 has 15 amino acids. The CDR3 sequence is CASSLAGVMNTEAFF. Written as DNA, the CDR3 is TGTGCCAGCAGCTTAGCTGGGGTCATGAACACTGAAGCTTTCTTT.

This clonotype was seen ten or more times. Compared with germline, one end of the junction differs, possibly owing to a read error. The CDR3 region has the DNA TGCGCCAGCAGTGAGGACGGGTACGAGCAGTACTTC. Protein product: CASSEDGYEQYF. The genes are TRBV28 and TRBJ2-7; D is unresolved. The germline V gene has CDR1 MDHEN and CDR2 SYDVKM. This CDR3 has 12 amino acids.

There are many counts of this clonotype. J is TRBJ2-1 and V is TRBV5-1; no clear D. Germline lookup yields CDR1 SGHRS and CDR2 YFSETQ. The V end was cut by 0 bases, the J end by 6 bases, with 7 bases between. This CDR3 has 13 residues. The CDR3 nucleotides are TGCGCCAGCAGCTTGGATTTAGGCAATGAGCAGTTCTTC. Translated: CASSLDLGNEQFF.

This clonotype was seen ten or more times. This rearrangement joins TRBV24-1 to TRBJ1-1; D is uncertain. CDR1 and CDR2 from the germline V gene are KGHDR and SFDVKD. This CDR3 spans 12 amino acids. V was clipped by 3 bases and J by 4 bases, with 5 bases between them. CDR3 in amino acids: CATSDPSTEAFF. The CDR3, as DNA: TGTGCCACCAGTGATCCGAGCACTGAAGCTTTCTTT.

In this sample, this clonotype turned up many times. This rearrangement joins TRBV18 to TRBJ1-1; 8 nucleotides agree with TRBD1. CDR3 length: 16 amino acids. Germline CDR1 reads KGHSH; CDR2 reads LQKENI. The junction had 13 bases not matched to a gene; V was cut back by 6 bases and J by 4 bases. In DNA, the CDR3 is TGTGCCAGCTCCCCGACAGGGGCCCTGCTGGGCACTGAAGCTTTCTTT. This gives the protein CASSPTGALLGTEAFF.

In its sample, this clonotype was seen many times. The CDR3 bases are TGTGCCTGGAGTGGTGGCTACACCTTC. It translates to CAWSGGYTF. The V and J genes are TRBV30 and TRBJ1-2; D remains unclear. CDR1 and CDR2 (germline): GTSNPN, SVGIG (reference sequence). V gave up 1 base and J gave up 7 bases, with 1 base separating them. This CDR3 has 9 residues.

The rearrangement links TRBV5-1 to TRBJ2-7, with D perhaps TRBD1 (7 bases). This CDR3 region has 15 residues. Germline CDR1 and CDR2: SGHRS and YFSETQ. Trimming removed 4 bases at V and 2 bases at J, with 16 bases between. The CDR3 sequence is CASSRRGDQAYEQYF. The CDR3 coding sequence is TGCGCCAGCAGCCGCAGGGGGGACCAAGCCTACGAGCAGTACTTC.